These T cell receptor beta chains were read from a single sample in a study of somatic mutations in cytotoxic T cells in rheumatoid arthritis. Repertoires were generated with immunoSEQ multiplex PCR, while TCRdb's copy carries only in-frame clones and drops some. This table has some 18,000 clones, around 68% appearing once. The sample consisted of CD8+ T cells sorted from blood. These receptors all come from a man between 60 and 75 years old in good health. CDR3s include the opening cysteine and the closing phenylalanine or tryptophan. The order of the fields is clone size, D gene, J gene, V gene, CDR3 DNA, CDR3 protein. A D gene is named only where the DNA matches it firmly. Size is stated for part of the rows, as once, few or many counts, or as a class when the clone is expanded.

NA NA TRBJ1-1 TRBV5-1 TGCGCCAGCAGCATACTAAGTAGAGTCCAAGGCTTAGGTGGCACTGAAGCTTTCTTT CASSILSRVQGLGGTEAFF
NA TRBD2 TRBJ2-7 TRBV4-2 TGTGCCAGCAGCCAAGAACTGGTAGGGAGGACTAGCGGGAGAAGTTACGAGCAGTACTTC CASSQELVGRTSGRSYEQYF
NA NA TRBJ1-5 TRBV6-6 TGTGCCAGCAGCTCCCACCCGGTAGGGCGGGATCAGCCCCAGCATTTT CASSSHPVGRDQPQHF
NA TRBD1 TRBJ2-1 TRBV7-2 TGTGCCAGCAGCTTAGCCCCTGGACAGGGGGGGACGTCTAGCTCCTACAATGAGCAGTTCTTC CASSLAPGQGGTSSSYNEQFF
NA NA TRBJ2-5 TRBV19 TGTGCCAGTAGTGTGTCCCAGGAGACCCAGTACTTC CASSVSQETQYF
NA NA TRBJ2-5 TRBV2 TGTGCCAGCAGTGATGAAGGCAGGGCACAAGAGACCCAGTACTTC CASSDEGRAQETQYF
NA TRBD2 TRBJ2-7 TRBV28 TGTGCCAGCACGCCCGGGACTAGCGGATACTACGAGCAGTACTTC CASTPGTSGYYEQYF
NA TRBD2 TRBJ2-3 TRBV7-9 TGTGCCAGCAGCCAAAGCGGGAGTGGTGCAGATACGCAGTATTTT CASSQSGSGADTQYF
NA TRBD2 TRBJ2-7 TRBV4-1 TGCGCCAGCAGCCAAGGACTAGCGGGGGGGCCTCGCTCCTACGAGCAGTACTTC CASSQGLAGGPRSYEQYF
NA TRBD2 TRBJ2-2 TRBV4-3 TGCGCCAGCAGCCAAGGGACTAGCGCCCTCACCGGGGAGCTGTTTTTT CASSQGTSALTGELFF
NA NA TRBJ2-1 TRBV11-2 TGTGCCAGCAGCGCCAGGGTTCGTGAGCAGTTCTTC CASSARVREQFF
NA TRBD1 TRBJ1-2 TRBV5-5 TGTGCCAGCAGCCCGTCCGGGACAGCTTTCTATGGCTACACCTTC CASSPSGTAFYGYTF
NA NA TRBJ2-7 TRBV29-1 TGCAGCGTTGAGGAGACAGGAAGGTCCTACGAGCAGTACTTC CSVEETGRSYEQYF
NA NA TRBJ2-7 TRBV5-6 TGTGCCAGCAGCTCGACAGGGCAAGCGGGAGTTTACGAGCAGTACTTC CASSSTGQAGVYEQYF
NA NA TRBJ2-5 TRBV29-1 TGCAGCGTTGAGTCGGGTCCTTCCCAGTACTTC CSVESGPSQYF
medium-sized TRBD1 TRBJ2-1 TRBV4-1 TGCGCCAGCAGCCAAGAGGGGACAGGGTCCAATGAGCAGTTCTTC CASSQEGTGSNEQFF
NA NA TRBJ2-1 TRBV7-3 TGTGCCAGCAGCTCAGGGGGAGGTAATAACAATGAGCAGTTCTTC CASSSGGGNNNEQFF
NA TRBD1 TRBJ1-3 TRBV13 TGTGCCAGCAGCTTAGAGGCCGGGACAGGGCACTCTGGAAACACCATATATTTT CASSLEAGTGHSGNTIYF
medium-sized NA TRBJ2-2 TRBV4-2 TGTGCCAGCAGTCTCCTCACCGGGGAGCTGTTTTTT CASSLLTGELFF
NA NA TRBJ2-3 TRBV27 TGTGCCAGCAGTTTGATAACTAGCATGATTGGCGGTACGCAGTATTTT CASSLITSMIGGTQYF
NA NA TRBJ2-7 TRBV6-6 TGTGCCAGCAGTCTCACAGGGGGGGGCTACGAGCAGTACTTC CASSLTGGGYEQYF
NA TRBD2 TRBJ2-5 TRBV7-6 TGTGCCAGCAGCTACGGGGGGGGCGGGAAAGAGACCCAGTACTTC CASSYGGGGKETQYF